This T cell receptor beta chain was documented in a study of T cells in Graves' hyperthyroidism and ophthalmopathy. Notes on the study in general: Blood samples included most of the expanded thyroid clonotypes exceeding 0.001. The model forecast ophthalmopathy, anticipating it by a median approximately 6.2 months before onset.

The CDR3 runs to 16 residues. Trimming removed 8 bases from V and 1 base from J, with 18 bases in between. A note on this clonotype: The antigen is unknown.

At least 3 on the Clinical Activity Score was recorded for ophthalmopathy patients, who also had NOSPECS grade at least 4 and duration under 3 months. Amplification of TCR beta CDR3 regions was performed using RNA transcripts as template. The TCR CDR3 first-round RT-PCR relied on the HTBI primer set. MiXCR, run by TCRdb on the multiplex PCR reads, gives a single entry per CDR3 protein. The sample lists 450,000 to 600,000 distinct CDR3 sequences; just under 20% were seen once. The clonotype comes from a man aged 40-55 years with Graves' ophthalmopathy. V gene TRBV12-3 or TRBV12-4 combines with J gene TRBJ2-1; maybe TRBD2 (5 bases). Sequenced: blood. The CDR3 DNA is TGTGCCAGCTCCCAAAGACGCGGGCCTTCCTACAATGAGCAGTTCTTC. This encodes CASSQRRGPSYNEQFF.